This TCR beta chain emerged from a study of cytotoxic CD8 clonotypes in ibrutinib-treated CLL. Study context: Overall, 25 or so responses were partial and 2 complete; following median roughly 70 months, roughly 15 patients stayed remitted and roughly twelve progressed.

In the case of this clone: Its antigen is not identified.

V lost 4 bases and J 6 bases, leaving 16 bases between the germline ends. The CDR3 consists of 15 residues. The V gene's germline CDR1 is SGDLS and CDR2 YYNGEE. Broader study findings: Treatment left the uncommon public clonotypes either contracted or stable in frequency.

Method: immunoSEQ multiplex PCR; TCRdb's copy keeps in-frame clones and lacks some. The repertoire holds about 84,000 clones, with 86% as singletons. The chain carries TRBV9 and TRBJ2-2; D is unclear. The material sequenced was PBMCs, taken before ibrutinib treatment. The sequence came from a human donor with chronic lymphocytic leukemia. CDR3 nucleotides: TGTGCCAGCAGCCCCATCGACTGGCGATCCGGGGAGCTGTTTTTT. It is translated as CASSPIDWRSGELFF.